The 18 T cell receptor beta chains given below trace back to one sample, sequenced in a study of T cell repertoires in cytomegalovirus infection. No cognate antigen is known for these TCRs. TCRdb itself ran the reads through MiXCR, one entry per CDR3 protein. The sample lists around 100,000 distinct CDR3 sequences; about 9.5% were seen once. The sample was PBMCs, sequenced either directly or after in vitro stimulation (not recorded which). The origin of the receptors is a human donor in good health (CMV status not recorded). Some clones in this sample may be carry-over from other donors' samples.

There are a few counts of this clonotype. This chain uses TRBV29-1 with TRBJ2-1, with 11 bases identical to TRBD2. CDR3 length: 14 amino acids. The V and J ends lost 7 bases and 5 bases, in that order; junction bases with no gene match: 7. Germline values: CDR1 SQVTM, CDR2 ANQGSEA. Here the CDR3 DNA reads TGCAGCGCAACCTTTAGCGGGAGGGACAATGAGCAGTTCTTC. Encoded protein: CSATFSGRDNEQFF.

This clonotype showed up many times. The chain has TRBV7-2 and TRBJ1-2, with no clear D. V lost 6 bases to trimming and J lost 5 bases, with 16 bases between them. This CDR3 has 14 residues. Germline CDR1 is SGHTA and CDR2 is FQGNSA. CDR3 region: CASSGLVGRYGYTF. The CDR3 region has the DNA TGTGCCAGCAGTGGTTTGGTAGGCAGATATGGCTACACCTTC.

This clonotype was detected ten times or more. The chain combines TRBV2 with TRBJ1-1, with TRBD1 identical over 10 bases. The V and J ends lost 6 bases and 1 base, in that order; junction bases with no gene match: 5. In germline, CDR1 is SNHLY, CDR2 FYNNEI. The CDR3 consists of 15 residues. CDR3 loop: CASSPRQGANTEAFF. The CDR3 region has the DNA TGTGCCAGCAGCCCCCGACAGGGGGCGAACACTGAAGCTTTCTTT. Filled out from reference TRBV2 and TRBJ1-1, the complete variable domain reads EPEVTQTPSHQVTQMGQEVILRCVPISNHLYFYWYRQILGQKVEFLVSFYNNEISEKSEIFDDQFSVERPDGSNFTLKIRSTKLEDSAMYFCASSPRQGANTEAFFGQGTRLTVV.

This clonotype appeared many times. The rearrangement uses TRBV6-1 and TRBJ2-2; 12 bases map to TRBD2. CDR1 and CDR2 from the germline V gene are MNHNS and SASEGT. The CDR3 spans 22 residues. Trimming removed 6 bases from V and 4 bases from J; junction bases left unmatched: 24. The CDR3 region has the DNA TGTGCCAGCAGCCCTCCTCCTCCAGGGTGGGGCGGACTAGCGGGACGCACCGGGGAGCTGTTTTTT. The encoded protein is CASSPPPPGWGGLAGRTGELFF.

This clonotype was observed many times. The CDR3 region is CASTNPRSLRTGGVDGYTF. The CDR3 DNA reads TGTGCCAGCACCAACCCGAGAAGTTTAAGGACAGGGGGAGTAGATGGCTACACCTTC. This chain links TRBV2 with TRBJ1-2; TRBD1 matches at 10 bases. V trimming: 7 bases; J trimming: 6 bases; junction bases outside the gene matches: 23. Germline loops: CDR1 SNHLY, CDR2 FYNNEI. The CDR3 runs 19 residues. Supplemented by reference TRBV2 and TRBJ1-2, the full variable domain reads EPEVTQTPSHQVTQMGQEVILRCVPISNHLYFYWYRQILGQKVEFLVSFYNNEISEKSEIFDDQFSVERPDGSNFTLKIRSTKLEDSAMYFCASTNPRSLRTGGVDGYTFGSGTRLTVV.

This clonotype was counted many times. V is TRBV10-1 and J is TRBJ1-1; D gene unclear. The V and J ends lost 3 bases and 0 bases respectively, with 5 bases between them. The CDR3 is 13 residues long. Looked up from germline, CDR1 is WNHNN and CDR2 is SYGVQD (reference sequence). The CDR3 nucleotides are TGCGCCAGCAGTGACAGCATGAACACTGAAGCTTTCTTT. This codes for CASSDSMNTEAFF.

This clonotype came up a few times. V gene TRBV19 combines with J gene TRBJ2-6; D possibly corresponds to TRBD2 (5 bases). Trimming shortened V by 3 bases and J by 3 bases, and 9 bases separated the two germline ends. The CDR3 loop spans 15 amino acids. CDR1 and CDR2 from the germline V gene are LNHDA and SQIVND (reference sequence). CDR3 protein: CASSITAGGANVLTF. In nucleotides, the CDR3 is TGTGCCAGTAGTATTACGGCGGGTGGGGCCAACGTCCTGACTTTC.

This clonotype appeared a few times. The chain uses TRBV19 and TRBJ2-4, with a weak D call TRBD1 (6 bases). V was pared by 5 bases and J by 12 bases, with 14 bases between. The CDR3 runs to 12 residues. Germline V gives CDR1 LNHDA, CDR2 SQIVND (reference sequence). The CDR3 DNA follows: TGTGCCAGTAGTTTAGGGGGTGGTGATCAGTACTTC. This translates into CASSLGGGDQYF.

This clonotype was recorded at least ten times. This rearrangement joins TRBV2 to TRBJ1-2; 8 positions agree with TRBD1. Germline CDR1 and CDR2: SNHLY and FYNNEI. Trimming took 3 bases from V and 7 from J; bases not matched to a gene: 10. This CDR3 is built from 15 residues. Written as DNA, the CDR3 is TGTGCCAGCAGTGATGGAGGCAGGGGGCTTGGTGGCTACACCTTC. It codes for CASSDGGRGLGGYTF.

This clonotype was observed many times. This chain links TRBV6-2 or TRBV6-3 with TRBJ2-7, with D unresolved. CDR3 length: 15 residues. Trimming removed 7 bases at V and 2 bases at J, with 18 bases between. Germline-derived CDR1 and CDR2 are MNHEY and SVGEGT. The CDR3: CASTRLAWKTYEQYF. The CDR3 nucleotides are TGTGCCAGCACTAGACTGGCGTGGAAAACCTACGAGCAGTACTTC.

This clonotype has ten or more counts. V and J are TRBV7-3 and TRBJ2-2; no clear D. CDR3 length: 15 amino acids. The germline CDR1 and CDR2 sequences are SGHTA and FQGTGA. Deletions cut 0 bases from V and 0 bases from J, with 5 bases between. The CDR3 here is CASSLTTSNTGELFF. DNA of the CDR3: TGTGCCAGCAGCTTAACGACGTCGAACACCGGGGAGCTGTTTTTT.

The sample holds a few counts of this clonotype. V is TRBV29-1 and J is TRBJ1-2, with a possible D match to TRBD1 (6 bases). V was trimmed by 7 bases and J by 1 base, leaving 16 bases between them. The CDR3 runs to 14 residues. Germline V gene lookup returns CDR1 SQVTM and CDR2 ANQGSEA. The DNA for the CDR3 is TGCAGCGCCGAGGGGGACGGAATTAACTATGGCTACACCTTC. This codes for CSAEGDGINYGYTF.

This clonotype was observed a few times. This chain uses TRBV11-2 with TRBJ2-2; a weak D match, TRBD1 (5 bases). Germline V gene sequence: CDR1 SGHAT, CDR2 FQNNGV. The CDR3 loop spans 12 amino acids. V dropped 6 bases and J dropped 6 bases, with 8 bases sitting between them. CDR3 sequence (DNA): TGTGCCAGCAGGCAGGGATCCGGGGAGCTGTTTTTT. Translated, it gives CASRQGSGELFF. Using reference TRBV11-2 and TRBJ2-2 for the parts outside the CDR3, the full variable domain is EAGVAQSPRYKIIEKRQSVAFWCNPISGHATLYWYQQILGQGPKLLIQFQNNGVVDDSQLPKDRFSAERLKGVDSTLKIQPAKLEDSAVYLCASRQGSGELFFGEGSRLTVL.

This clonotype was seen many times. J is TRBJ2-3 and V is TRBV7-2, with no clear D. The CDR3 contains 13 residues. Trimming pared 0 bases from V and 6 bases from J, leaving 7 bases between. The germline CDR1 and CDR2 sequences are SGHTA and FQGNSA. CDR3 protein: CASSLAGWDTQYF. The CDR3 DNA sequence: TGTGCCAGCAGCTTAGCGGGGTGGGATACGCAGTATTTT.

This clonotype was seen repeatedly, ten times or more. The chain employs TRBV7-8 and TRBJ1-5; a weak D match, TRBD1 (5 bases). Germline assignment: CDR1 SGHVS and CDR2 FQNEAQ. The CDR3 is made up of 16 amino acids. V lost 5 bases to trimming and J lost 0 bases, with 14 bases between them. CDR3 DNA: TGTGCCAGCAGCAACCGGGGGAAATATAGCAATCAGCCCCAGCATTTT. Its protein is CASSNRGKYSNQPQHF.

This clonotype was observed a few times. The CDR3 bases are TGTGCCAGCAGCTTATCCCCGGGACTAGCGGGAGGAAGCTCCTACAATGAGCAGTTCTTC. Protein product: CASSLSPGLAGGSSYNEQFF. The chain combines TRBV7-9 with TRBJ2-1; 15 bases match TRBD2. The J segment lost 0 bases and the V segment lost 2 bases, leaving 8 bases of the junction unmatched. Germline CDR1 SEHNR, CDR2 FQNEAQ (reference sequence). This CDR3 has 20 amino acids.

This clonotype was seen repeatedly, ten times or more. This sequence joins TRBV6-1 and TRBJ1-5; D is perhaps TRBD1 (6 bases). V dropped 6 bases and J dropped 2 bases, with 11 bases sitting between them. The CDR3 is 14 residues long. Germline loops: CDR1 MNHNS, CDR2 SASEGT. CDR3 sequence (DNA): TGTGCCAGCAGGGGAGAGGGGGGCAATCAGCCCCAGCATTTT. Translated: CASRGEGGNQPQHF.

The chain uses TRBV7-2 and TRBJ2-1; 7 nucleotides line up with TRBD1. The CDR3 totals 15 residues. Germline V gene lookup returns CDR1 SGHTA and CDR2 FQGNSA. The V gene end was trimmed by 6 bases and the J gene end by 2 bases; junction bases not matched to a gene: 7. CDR3 nucleotides: TGTGCCAGCAGAACACGGGACAGAGCCTACAATGAGCAGTTCTTC. Amino acid sequence: CASRTRDRAYNEQFF.